The rows below give T cell receptor beta chains drawn from one sample of a study of blood T cell repertoires in COVID-19. Profiling relied on immunoSEQ multiplex PCR, and the TCRdb table lists in-frame clones only, not all of them. The sample has about 150,000 clones, roughly 77% seen once; the top ten hold 4% to 4.5%. The sequencing input was peripheral blood. The receptors shown here come from a man aged 60 to 69 with acute or convalescent COVID-19. The CDR3 runs from the conserved cysteine through the conserved F or W. Each record gives: D gene, J gene, V gene, clone size, CDR3 protein, CDR3 DNA. The D gene is left open where the match is weak. Clone size is given for some rows only: seen once, a few or many times, or a class if the clone is expanded.

D gene: .; J gene: TRBJ2-1; V gene: TRBV3-1/TRBV3-2; clone size: .; CDR3 protein: CASSQLVSNEQFF; CDR3 DNA: TGTGCCAGCAGCCAGCTAGTCTCCAATGAGCAGTTCTTC
D gene: .; J gene: TRBJ1-3; V gene: TRBV5-4; clone size: .; CDR3 protein: CASSLALIGTTGNTIYF; CDR3 DNA: TGTGCCAGCAGCTTGGCCCTCATAGGGACTACTGGAAACACCATATATTTT
D gene: TRBD1; J gene: TRBJ1-5; V gene: TRBV7-9; clone size: .; CDR3 protein: CASSSGQGPYNQPQHF; CDR3 DNA: TGTGCCAGCAGCTCCGGACAGGGACCATACAATCAGCCCCAGCATTTT
D gene: .; J gene: TRBJ2-5; V gene: TRBV29-1; clone size: .; CDR3 protein: CSAQSSLGGIIPQETQYF; CDR3 DNA: TGCAGCGCCCAATCATCCCTAGGGGGAATAATTCCCCAAGAGACCCAGTACTTC
D gene: TRBD2; J gene: TRBJ2-1; V gene: TRBV24-1; clone size: .; CDR3 protein: CATSKRELNEQFF; CDR3 DNA: TGTGCCACCTCCAAGCGGGAGCTCAATGAGCAGTTCTTC
D gene: TRBD1; J gene: TRBJ1-6; V gene: TRBV6-2/TRBV6-3; clone size: .; CDR3 protein: CASSRTGGIYSPLHF; CDR3 DNA: TGTGCCAGCAGCCGGACAGGGGGTATTTATTCACCCCTCCACTTT
D gene: TRBD1; J gene: TRBJ2-7; V gene: TRBV10-1; clone size: once; CDR3 protein: CASSGGGLGEQYF; CDR3 DNA: TGCGCCAGCAGTGGAGGGGGCCTGGGGGAGCAGTACTTC
D gene: TRBD1; J gene: TRBJ2-5; V gene: TRBV5-4; clone size: .; CDR3 protein: CASRLAGQGETQYF; CDR3 DNA: TGTGCCAGCAGGTTGGCGGGACAGGGGGAGACCCAGTACTTC
D gene: .; J gene: TRBJ2-5; V gene: TRBV27; clone size: .; CDR3 protein: CASSRSSGEYQETQYF; CDR3 DNA: TGTGCCAGCAGTAGAAGCTCCGGAGAGTACCAAGAGACCCAGTACTTC
D gene: .; J gene: TRBJ2-2; V gene: TRBV19; clone size: .; CDR3 protein: CASSIRGIMDTGELFF; CDR3 DNA: TGTGCCAGTAGTATTCGGGGGATTATGGACACCGGGGAGCTGTTTTTT
D gene: .; J gene: TRBJ1-1; V gene: TRBV11-2; clone size: once; CDR3 protein: CASSLSGGGTEAFF; CDR3 DNA: TGTGCCAGCAGCTTATCGGGGGGGGGCACTGAAGCTTTCTTT
D gene: .; J gene: TRBJ2-7; V gene: TRBV7-9; clone size: .; CDR3 protein: CASSYGVSYEQYF; CDR3 DNA: TGTGCCAGCAGCTACGGGGTCTCCTACGAGCAGTACTTC
D gene: .; J gene: TRBJ2-7; V gene: TRBV9; clone size: .; CDR3 protein: CASSVAFGGMYEQYF; CDR3 DNA: TGTGCCAGCAGCGTTGCATTTGGGGGGATGTACGAGCAGTACTTC
D gene: TRBD1; J gene: TRBJ2-2; V gene: TRBV3-1/TRBV3-2; clone size: .; CDR3 protein: CASSKDRGRIGELFF; CDR3 DNA: TGTGCCAGCAGCAAGGACAGGGGGCGTATCGGGGAGCTGTTTTTT
D gene: .; J gene: TRBJ1-6; V gene: TRBV15; clone size: .; CDR3 protein: CATSREGRFSPLHF; CDR3 DNA: TGTGCCACCAGCAGGGAGGGCCGCTTCTCACCCCTCCACTTT
D gene: .; J gene: TRBJ2-1; V gene: TRBV29-1; clone size: .; CDR3 protein: CSVAAGIVNEQFF; CDR3 DNA: TGCAGCGTTGCAGCAGGGATAGTAAATGAGCAGTTCTTC
D gene: TRBD2; J gene: TRBJ2-3; V gene: TRBV6-2/TRBV6-3; clone size: .; CDR3 protein: CASSSRTSGNTDTQYF; CDR3 DNA: TGTGCCAGCAGTTCCCGGACTAGCGGAAACACAGATACGCAGTATTTT
D gene: .; J gene: TRBJ2-1; V gene: TRBV3-1/TRBV3-2; clone size: few; CDR3 protein: CASSQGAGTGYNEQFF; CDR3 DNA: TGTGCCAGCAGCCAAGGAGCCGGGACTGGCTACAATGAGCAGTTCTTC
D gene: .; J gene: TRBJ1-3; V gene: TRBV21-1; clone size: .; CDR3 protein: CASSKDAGGGSGNTIYF; CDR3 DNA: TGTGCCAGCAGCAAAGATGCAGGGGGCGGCTCTGGAAACACCATATATTTT
D gene: TRBD1; J gene: TRBJ2-1; V gene: TRBV5-1; clone size: once; CDR3 protein: CASSLAPGGMDEQFF; CDR3 DNA: TGCGCCAGCAGCTTGGCCCCAGGGGGTATGGATGAGCAGTTCTTC
D gene: TRBD1; J gene: TRBJ1-1; V gene: TRBV27; clone size: .; CDR3 protein: CASSPLQGKITEAFF; CDR3 DNA: TGTGCCAGCAGTCCTTTACAGGGGAAGATCACTGAAGCTTTCTTT
D gene: .; J gene: TRBJ2-7; V gene: TRBV18; clone size: few; CDR3 protein: CASSPDSTYEQYF; CDR3 DNA: TGTGCCAGCTCACCAGACTCAACCTACGAGCAGTACTTC
D gene: .; J gene: TRBJ2-1; V gene: TRBV2; clone size: .; CDR3 protein: CASSEESRDEQFF; CDR3 DNA: TGTGCCAGCAGTGAAGAATCTCGTGATGAGCAGTTCTTC
D gene: TRBD1; J gene: TRBJ1-1; V gene: TRBV10-2; clone size: .; CDR3 protein: CASSDRGSIGNTEAFF; CDR3 DNA: TGCGCCAGCAGTGACAGGGGGAGCATCGGGAACACTGAAGCTTTCTTT
D gene: TRBD2; J gene: TRBJ2-1; V gene: TRBV6-4; clone size: few; CDR3 protein: CASSDPLAATYNEQFF; CDR3 DNA: TGTGCCAGCAGTGACCCACTAGCGGCTACCTACAATGAGCAGTTCTTC
D gene: TRBD2; J gene: TRBJ2-5; V gene: TRBV19; clone size: .; CDR3 protein: CASMGAGVGETQYF; CDR3 DNA: TGTGCCAGTATGGGAGCGGGAGTGGGAGAGACCCAGTACTTC
D gene: .; J gene: TRBJ2-1; V gene: TRBV3-1/TRBV3-2; clone size: .; CDR3 protein: CASSQDSGASYNEQFF; CDR3 DNA: TGTGCCAGCAGCCAAGACTCCGGAGCGAGCTACAATGAGCAGTTCTTC
D gene: TRBD1; J gene: TRBJ2-7; V gene: TRBV6-5; clone size: .; CDR3 protein: CASRPDRANTYEQYF; CDR3 DNA: TGTGCCAGCAGGCCAGACAGGGCGAACACCTACGAGCAGTACTTC
D gene: .; J gene: TRBJ1-5; V gene: TRBV7-8; clone size: .; CDR3 protein: CASRIGTSSGQPQHF; CDR3 DNA: TGTGCCAGCAGGATCGGGACATCCTCTGGTCAGCCCCAGCATTTT
D gene: .; J gene: TRBJ2-3; V gene: TRBV7-6; clone size: .; CDR3 protein: CASSSRGISTDTQYF; CDR3 DNA: TGTGCCAGCAGCTCCCGAGGAATAAGCACAGATACGCAGTATTTT
D gene: .; J gene: TRBJ2-2; V gene: TRBV5-6; clone size: .; CDR3 protein: CASSTGLGGIGELFF; CDR3 DNA: TGTGCCAGCAGCACGGGACTCGGAGGAATCGGGGAGCTGTTTTTT
D gene: .; J gene: TRBJ1-2; V gene: TRBV6-2/TRBV6-3; clone size: .; CDR3 protein: CASSVLWEPYGYTF; CDR3 DNA: TGTGCCAGCAGTGTACTGTGGGAGCCCTATGGCTACACCTTC
D gene: TRBD2; J gene: TRBJ2-7; V gene: TRBV5-4; clone size: .; CDR3 protein: CASSPGLAAYEQYF; CDR3 DNA: TGTGCCAGCAGCCCCGGACTAGCGGCCTACGAGCAGTACTTC
D gene: .; J gene: TRBJ2-1; V gene: TRBV3-1/TRBV3-2; clone size: .; CDR3 protein: CASSQTRLNEQFF; CDR3 DNA: TGTGCCAGCAGCCAAACACGCCTCAATGAGCAGTTCTTC
D gene: .; J gene: TRBJ2-7; V gene: TRBV19; clone size: .; CDR3 protein: CASSIGLVAYEQYF; CDR3 DNA: TGTGCCAGTAGTATAGGACTAGTTGCCTACGAGCAGTACTTC
D gene: TRBD2; J gene: TRBJ2-5; V gene: TRBV27; clone size: .; CDR3 protein: CASSSPPGGLAGPETQYF; CDR3 DNA: TGTGCCAGCAGTTCACCCCCGGGGGGACTAGCGGGACCAGAGACCCAGTACTTC
D gene: .; J gene: TRBJ2-1; V gene: TRBV5-1; clone size: .; CDR3 protein: CASSFRGNEQFF; CDR3 DNA: TGCGCCAGCAGCTTTCGGGGTAATGAGCAGTTCTTC
D gene: TRBD1; J gene: TRBJ1-2; V gene: TRBV30; clone size: .; CDR3 protein: CAWTLGTGLYLRYGYTF; CDR3 DNA: TGTGCCTGGACCCTCGGGACAGGGTTATACTTACGCTATGGCTACACCTTC
D gene: TRBD2; J gene: TRBJ2-1; V gene: TRBV19; clone size: .; CDR3 protein: CASSMGTSGRAGFIEQFF; CDR3 DNA: TGTGCCAGTAGTATGGGGACTAGCGGGAGGGCCGGGTTCATTGAGCAGTTCTTC
D gene: TRBD2; J gene: TRBJ2-7; V gene: TRBV6-5; clone size: .; CDR3 protein: CASTVTSGKVEQYF; CDR3 DNA: TGTGCCAGCACCGTGACTAGCGGGAAAGTCGAGCAGTACTTC
D gene: .; J gene: TRBJ2-2; V gene: TRBV28; clone size: .; CDR3 protein: CAGGESGTGELFF; CDR3 DNA: TGTGCCGGAGGAGAGTCGGGCACCGGGGAGCTGTTTTTT
D gene: .; J gene: TRBJ1-6; V gene: TRBV19; clone size: .; CDR3 protein: CASSSGTYNSPLHF; CDR3 DNA: TGTGCCAGTAGCTCCGGGACATATAATTCACCCCTCCACTTT
D gene: .; J gene: TRBJ2-1; V gene: TRBV2; clone size: .; CDR3 protein: CASSDQRSYNEQFF; CDR3 DNA: TGTGCCAGCAGTGATCAGCGGAGCTACAATGAGCAGTTCTTC
D gene: .; J gene: TRBJ2-1; V gene: TRBV11-2; clone size: .; CDR3 protein: CASSPRGGDEQFF; CDR3 DNA: TGTGCCAGCAGCCCTAGGGGGGGCGATGAGCAGTTCTTC
D gene: .; J gene: TRBJ2-1; V gene: TRBV18; clone size: .; CDR3 protein: CASSQTPSSYNEQFF; CDR3 DNA: TGTGCCAGCTCTCAGACACCGAGCTCCTACAATGAGCAGTTCTTC
D gene: .; J gene: TRBJ1-5; V gene: TRBV12-2; clone size: .; CDR3 protein: CASRPRGNILSNQPQHF; CDR3 DNA: TGTGCAAGTCGACCGCGGGGGAACATCCTCAGCAATCAGCCCCAGCATTTT
D gene: TRBD1; J gene: TRBJ1-5; V gene: TRBV23-1; clone size: once; CDR3 protein: CASSPSRKQGIVEPQHF; CDR3 DNA: TGCGCCAGCAGTCCGAGCCGGAAACAGGGGATTGTGGAGCCCCAGCATTTT
D gene: .; J gene: TRBJ2-3; V gene: TRBV18; clone size: .; CDR3 protein: CASSHRYGADYTDTQYF; CDR3 DNA: TGTGCCAGCTCTCACCGTTATGGAGCGGACTACACAGATACGCAGTATTTT
D gene: .; J gene: TRBJ2-5; V gene: TRBV18; clone size: once; CDR3 protein: CASSPYLSRETQYF; CDR3 DNA: TGTGCCAGCTCACCATACCTAAGCCGAGAGACCCAGTACTTC
D gene: .; J gene: TRBJ2-3; V gene: TRBV25-1; clone size: .; CDR3 protein: CASSGRGADTQYF; CDR3 DNA: TGTGCCAGCAGTGGTAGGGGCGCAGATACGCAGTATTTT
D gene: .; J gene: TRBJ2-3; V gene: TRBV14; clone size: .; CDR3 protein: CASSHKGNTQYF; CDR3 DNA: TGTGCCAGCAGCCATAAGGGGAATACGCAGTATTTT
D gene: .; J gene: TRBJ2-1; V gene: TRBV24-1; clone size: .; CDR3 protein: CATSDFGGKEQFF; CDR3 DNA: TGTGCCACCAGTGATTTTGGGGGCAAAGAGCAGTTCTTC
D gene: .; J gene: TRBJ1-2; V gene: TRBV7-6; clone size: .; CDR3 protein: CASSPVSGHGYTF; CDR3 DNA: TGTGCCAGCAGCCCCGTCTCAGGGCATGGCTACACCTTC
D gene: TRBD1; J gene: TRBJ1-1; V gene: TRBV5-8; clone size: many; CDR3 protein: CASSLGTGRDTEAFF; CDR3 DNA: TGTGCCAGCAGCTTGGGGACAGGGCGAGACACTGAAGCTTTCTTT
D gene: TRBD1; J gene: TRBJ1-6; V gene: TRBV4-2; clone size: .; CDR3 protein: CASSQDWDRATSPLHF; CDR3 DNA: TGTGCCAGCAGCCAAGATTGGGACAGGGCAACTTCACCCCTCCACTTT
D gene: TRBD1; J gene: TRBJ2-7; V gene: TRBV4-1; clone size: .; CDR3 protein: CASSQGDRGAPYEQYF; CDR3 DNA: TGCGCCAGCAGCCAAGGAGACAGGGGCGCCCCCTACGAGCAGTACTTC
D gene: .; J gene: TRBJ2-1; V gene: TRBV5-5; clone size: few; CDR3 protein: CASSSRSGGLSSYNEQFF; CDR3 DNA: TGTGCCAGCAGCTCCAGGTCAGGGGGACTTAGCTCCTACAATGAGCAGTTCTTC
D gene: TRBD2; J gene: TRBJ2-2; V gene: TRBV7-8; clone size: few; CDR3 protein: CASSFSGITGELFF; CDR3 DNA: TGTGCCAGCAGCTTCAGCGGGATAACCGGGGAGCTGTTTTTT
D gene: .; J gene: TRBJ1-5; V gene: TRBV14; clone size: few; CDR3 protein: CASSPGQYQPQHF; CDR3 DNA: TGTGCCAGCAGCCCGGGACAATATCAGCCCCAGCATTTT